This TCR beta chain was obtained from a study of blood T cell repertoires in COVID-19. Original handling: From reference gene primer amplification, estimates of nucleated cell counts were derived. Sequencing was performed with immunoSEQ multiplex PCR; in TCRdb, only in-frame clones are kept and a portion is missing. The V and J calls and the clone size are those of that table, but D and trimming were determined from the DNA. The sample has about 88,000 clones, roughly 90% seen once; the top ten hold roughly 14%. There are a few counts of this clone. The CDR3 loop spans 16 amino acids. V gave up 5 bases and J gave up 0 bases; unmatched junction bases: 7. CDR1 is SGHVS, CDR2 FNYEAQ, per germline.

The clonotype originates from a male donor with acute or convalescent COVID-19. The rearrangement joins TRBV7-6 to TRBJ1-3; 7 bases align to TRBD1. The sample taken for sequencing was peripheral blood. The CDR3 protein is CASSLSGGGSGNTIYF. As DNA, the CDR3 is TGTGCCAGCAGCCTTTCAGGGGGTGGCTCTGGAAACACCATATATTTT.